Included here is one T cell receptor (beta chain) sequence, with context. The antigen is unknown. The source of the sample is a study of cytomegalovirus exposure and HLA in healthy donors. 60 Vbeta and 13 Jbeta primers were used in PCR. Generated by immunoSEQ multiplex PCR, the TCRdb table keeps only in-frame clones and is missing some. The sample records 130,000 or so clones, about 61% being singletons. General study findings and limits: In a later analysis, DRB1 alleles had the most associated TCRs; HLA-C alleles the fewest.

Sequenced: PBMCs. This sequence was found in a woman in her thirties or forties in good health and CMV-seronegative.

CDR3 bases: TGTGCCAGAAGCTTGGATGGCAGGGGCCACCGCTACGAGCAGTACTTC. Its translation: CARSLDGRGHRYEQYF. The V call is TRBV5-3, the J call TRBJ2-7; weak D call: TRBD1 (6 bases). TRBV5-3 is noted as an ORF with a role that remains uncertain. V was clipped by 0 bases and J by 3 bases, with 16 bases between them. The CDR3 sequence is 16 residues long.